This TCR beta chain stems from a study of blood T cell repertoires in COVID-19. Study information: From the United States, Italy and Spain came samples of acute and convalescent COVID-19. Sample material is recorded as cDNA or gDNA derived from T cells, B-cell-depleted T cells, or PBMCs.

The CDR3 length is 12 residues. Germline values: CDR1 SGHVS, CDR2 FQNEAQ. The V end lost 5 bases, the J end lost 3 bases, and 8 bases lay between the germline ends. Original analysis: Amplification with reference gene primers provided the estimates of nucleated cell counts. Some clones are missing from TCRdb's copy, which holds only in-frame ones; the method was immunoSEQ multiplex PCR. The V and J calls and clone size are taken from that table; D and trimming were inferred from the DNA. Of tens of thousands of clones in the sample, 84% were seen once. Sequenced sample: peripheral blood. This sequence joins TRBV7-8 and TRBJ2-7; D gene uncertain. The TCR sequence derives from a man aged 50 or older with acute or convalescent COVID-19. For the CDR3, the DNA is TGTGCCAGCAGCCCCGACATCTACGAGCAGTACTTC. It translates to CASSPDIYEQYF.